The entry below describes one T cell receptor (beta chain). Generated by immunoSEQ multiplex PCR, the TCRdb table keeps only in-frame clones and is missing some. The sample has around 310,000 clones, about 91% seen once. This entry belongs to a study of blood T cell repertoires in COVID-19. Study-level background: The samples span acute and convalescent COVID-19 from the United States, Italy and Spain.

V lost 5 bases and J 4 bases, leaving 11 bases between the germline ends. CDR1 is LGHNA, CDR2 YSLEER, per germline. The CDR3 contains 13 residues. V is TRBV4-3 and J is TRBJ2-5, with D hard to call. The receptor's source is a woman aged 60 to 75 with acute or convalescent COVID-19. The material sequenced was peripheral blood. The CDR3 DNA is TGCGCCAGCAGCGCGGCCGCCGGAGAGACCCAGTACTTC. Encoded protein: CASSAAAGETQYF.